The rows below give T cell receptor beta chains drawn from one sample of a study of identical twins. Via MiXCR, TCRdb re-called the 5' RACE reads, giving one row per CDR3 protein. The sample carries about 220,000 distinct CDR3 sequences, over 8% recorded once. Sequenced: memory (CD45RO+) T cells sorted from blood. These TCRs come from a woman younger than 35 in good health. The conserved cysteine and the conserved F or W are not part of the CDR3 here. D genes are given only for firm matches.

>TRBJ2-3|TRBV13|TRBD2
TSSLTGARLAGRDTQY
>TRBJ2-2|TRBV9|NA
ASSVDLGPGHSNTGELF
>TRBJ2-1|TRBV6-1|NA
ASIEPRSYNEQF
>TRBJ1-4|TRBV10-3|TRBD1
AISLGTARGHEKLF
>TRBJ1-2|TRBV6-5|NA
ASSYGGGNYGYT
>TRBJ2-5|TRBV2|NA
ATSGVGYQETQY
>TRBJ2-3|TRBV7-2|TRBD2
ASSYQAGLRTDTQY
>TRBJ2-1|TRBV11-2|TRBD2
ASSLGSGSHNEQF
>TRBJ1-1|TRBV20-1|NA
SASHRLEFEAF
>TRBJ2-7|TRBV9|NA
ASSAAPGPYEQY
>TRBJ2-3|TRBV12-3/TRBV12-4|NA
ASSLPIGSTDTQY
>TRBJ2-3|TRBV5-1|TRBD1
ASAQQGAPTDTQY
>TRBJ2-7|TRBV6-2/TRBV6-3|NA
ASVENYEQY
>TRBJ1-1|TRBV11-2|NA
ASSLPPGRAF
>TRBJ2-7|TRBV12-3/TRBV12-4|NA
ASSLTDIANEQY
>TRBJ2-2|TRBV7-2|NA
ASSRKGSPGNAGELF
>TRBJ2-1|TRBV18|NA
ASSEGTAISYNEQF
>TRBJ1-1|TRBV4-3|NA
ASSQGSVNTEAF
>TRBJ2-7|TRBV5-1|NA
ASGSRGAAYEQY
>TRBJ2-3|TRBV20-1|NA
SATHRTETSTDTQY
>TRBJ1-5|TRBV5-6|TRBD1
ASSVRQGALGNQPQH
>TRBJ2-1|TRBV20-1|TRBD2
SVEREGPQF
>TRBJ2-3|TRBV9|NA
ASSVLVADTQY
>TRBJ2-7|TRBV15|TRBD2
ATSTEREEFREQY
>TRBJ2-7|TRBV20-1|TRBD1
SATGTGGVYEQY
>TRBJ1-1|TRBV7-9|NA
ASSRGVGDTEAF
>TRBJ2-7|TRBV20-1|NA
SARGNSGPYEQY
>TRBJ2-3|TRBV11-2|NA
ASSTRQIGSRNTQY
>TRBJ2-1|TRBV20-1|NA
SASVDRYYNEQF
>TRBJ2-3|TRBV7-2|TRBD2
ASSLTVLAGGPDTQY
>TRBJ2-4|TRBV28|TRBD1
ASSRQGAGNIQY
>TRBJ2-7|TRBV12-3/TRBV12-4|TRBD1
ASSLGQGVG
>TRBJ1-4|TRBV7-9|NA
ASSFPSTTNEKLF
>TRBJ2-3|TRBV6-1|TRBD2
ASSRSGRGIDTQY
>TRBJ2-1|TRBV12-3/TRBV12-4|TRBD2
ASSPRTSGSGDEQF
>TRBJ2-1|TRBV5-5|NA
ASTPAGLRVNEQF
>TRBJ1-2|TRBV29-1|NA
SVEEDSSPRGYT
>TRBJ2-2|TRBV4-2|TRBD2
ASSQEGLGGTGELF
>TRBJ2-5|TRBV7-2|TRBD2
ASSSGLAGGIETQY
>TRBJ2-3|TRBV24-1|TRBD2
ATSDTSGGYTQY
>TRBJ2-5|TRBV4-2|NA
ASSHPEGGAQETQY
>TRBJ1-2|TRBV6-1|TRBD1
ASRWGQPYGYT
>TRBJ2-1|TRBV4-2|TRBD2
ASSQERGAVYNEQF
>TRBJ2-3|TRBV6-1|NA
ASSRTLARPDTQY